The 25 T cell receptor beta chains below were found in one sample sequenced in a study of TIL therapy for anti-PD-1-resistant metastatic lung cancer (dated by TCRdb to about 2021). The sample's time point label, decoded: pre-treatment sample, taken before nivolumab and TIL therapy. TCR beta CDR3 regions were amplified from genomic DNA with the immunoSEQ v3 hsTCRB kit using bias-controlled multiplex PCR. The table comes from immuneACCESS by way of TCRdb, which keeps in-frame sequences with V and J called. Part of the clones is missing from these tables; in studies checked, under half for an unresolved V gene and the rest for unknown reasons. This sample lists more than 9,500 clones; 80% were detected once. Around 10% of the sample rests with the top ten. The source material was blood, sampled at baseline. These receptors all come from a person aged 25 to 85 with non-small cell lung cancer.

The rearrangement links TRBV10-3 to TRBJ2-5; D uncertain. The CDR3 length is 15 residues. V gave up 11 bases and J gave up 5 bases, with 24 bases separating them. In germline, CDR1 is ENHRY, CDR2 SYGVKD. The CDR3 loop reads CAAKASDTNGETQYF. DNA of the CDR3: TGTGCCGCCAAGGCCAGCGACACTAATGGGGAGACCCAGTACTTC.

This clone was seen a handful of times. The CDR3 region has the DNA TGTGCCAGCTCAGGGACAGGGGGTACCTACGAGCAGTACTTC. Translation: CASSGTGGTYEQYF. The chain carries TRBV18 and TRBJ2-7; 11 bases are a match to TRBD1. This CDR3 has 14 residues. Germline values: CDR1 KGHSH, CDR2 LQKENI. Trimming cost V 5 bases and J 2 bases; bases outside gene matches: 2.

This rearrangement joins TRBV4-3 to TRBJ2-7; 10 nucleotides line up with TRBD2. Trimming removed 0 bases from V and 5 bases from J; junction bases left unmatched: 7. CDR1 is LGHNA and CDR2 is YSLEER in the germline V gene. The CDR3 contains 16 residues. The CDR3 DNA reads TGCGCCAGCAGCCAAGATCGTGCTAGCGGGAGCGACGAGCAGTACTTC. Its translation is CASSQDRASGSDEQYF.

J is TRBJ2-5 and V is TRBV5-1; possibly TRBD1 or TRBD2 for D (5 bases each). Between the trimmed V and J ends, which lost 8 bases and 3 bases, there was a span of 14 bases. CDR3 size: 13 residues. Germline CDR1 is SGHRS and CDR2 is YFSETQ. The CDR3 protein is CASRERGKETQYF. DNA of the CDR3: TGCGCCAGTAGAGAGAGGGGAAAAGAGACCCAGTACTTC. Based on the CDR3 plus reference TRBV5-1 and TRBJ2-5, the full variable domain is KAGVTQTPRYLIKTRGQQVTLSCSPISGHRSVSWYQQTPGQGLQFLFEYFSETQRNKGNFPGRFSGRQFSNSRSEMNVSTLELGDSALYLCASRERGKETQYFGPGTRLLVL.

The chain links TRBV7-2 to TRBJ2-7; 7 nucleotides align to TRBD2. J was trimmed by 5 bases and V by 0 bases; bases with no gene match: 4. The germline V gene encodes CDR1 SGHTA and CDR2 FQGNSA. This CDR3 has 14 residues. CDR3 protein: CASSLALADNEQYF. The CDR3 nucleotides read TGTGCCAGCAGCTTAGCCCTAGCGGACAACGAGCAGTACTTC.

This rearrangement joins TRBV5-1 to TRBJ2-5; 8 bases line up with TRBD1. Germline CDR1 SGHRS, CDR2 YFSETQ. The CDR3 has 14 amino acids. V lost 3 bases and J lost 5; bases outside the gene matches: 6. CDR3 protein: CASSSGQGGETQYF. The CDR3 nucleotides read TGCGCCAGCAGCTCTGGACAGGGCGGGGAGACCCAGTACTTC.

V gene TRBV9 combines with J gene TRBJ2-2; no clear D gene. Germline V CDR1 and CDR2: SGDLS, YYNGEE. CDR3 length: 12 amino acids. V gave up 0 bases and J gave up 6 bases, with 3 bases separating them. CDR3 region: CASSVVPGELFF. Here the CDR3 DNA reads TGTGCCAGCAGCGTAGTCCCCGGGGAGCTGTTTTTT.

The chain links TRBV9 to TRBJ2-1; a possible D gene is TRBD1 (7 bases). Germline values: CDR1 SGDLS, CDR2 YYNGEE. The CDR3 totals 16 residues. With 1 base removed from V and 3 bases from J, the gap between germline ends came to 14 bases. The CDR3 is CASSVMAGQNYNEQFF. Written as DNA, the CDR3 is TGTGCCAGCAGCGTAATGGCGGGACAGAACTACAATGAGCAGTTCTTC.

V and J are TRBV10-3 and TRBJ1-2, with D possibly matching TRBD1 (5 bases). The ends were cut back, 7 bases at V and 6 bases at J, with 9 bases in the middle. CDR1 ENHRY and CDR2 SYGVKD come from the germline V gene. This CDR3 comprises 11 residues. This CDR3 is CAITSGNGYTF. The CDR3 DNA reads TGTGCCATCACCTCAGGGAATGGCTACACCTTC.

This chain uses TRBV7-2 with TRBJ2-7; no definite D call. The V end lost 1 base, the J end lost 6 bases, and 13 bases lay between the germline ends. CDR3 size: 14 residues. CDR1 SGHTA and CDR2 FQGNSA come from the germline V gene. CDR3 nucleotide sequence: TGTGCCAGCAGCTTAGGGTCCTACTCACCCGAGCAGTACTTC. Its translation is CASSLGSYSPEQYF. The entire variable domain, with the rest obtained from reference TRBV7-2 and TRBJ2-7, is as follows: GAGVSQSPSNKVTEKGKDVELRCDPISGHTALYWYRQSLGQGLEFLIYFQGNSAPDKSGLPSDRFSAERTGGSVSTLTIQRTQQEDSAVYLCASSLGSYSPEQYFGPGTRLTVT.

V gene TRBV6-5 combines with J gene TRBJ2-7; 11 bases line up with TRBD2. The trim removed 5 bases at V and 0 bases at J, leaving 3 bases unmatched. The CDR3 contains 15 residues. Germline values: CDR1 MNHEY, CDR2 SVGAGI. This chain's CDR3 is CASSTGLAGSYEQYF. CDR3 bases: TGTGCCAGCAGTACAGGACTAGCGGGCTCCTACGAGCAGTACTTC.

The gene calls are TRBV9 and TRBJ2-3; no firm D call. CDR1 is SGDLS, CDR2 YYNGEE, per germline. Trimming pared 4 bases from V and 4 bases from J, leaving 7 bases between. CDR3 length: 12 amino acids. The CDR3 region is CASSPLADTQYF. The CDR3 bases are TGTGCCAGCAGCCCCCTGGCAGATACGCAGTATTTT.

This clone is a singleton in its sample. This sequence joins TRBV6-4 and TRBJ1-2, with 8 bases identical to TRBD1. CDR1 and CDR2 (germline): MRHNA, SNTAGT. The V gene end was trimmed by 2 bases and the J gene end by 8 bases; junction bases not matched to a gene: 4. The length of the CDR3 is 13 residues. The CDR3 reads CASSDGDRGGYTF. The CDR3, as DNA: TGTGCCAGCAGTGACGGCGACAGGGGCGGCTACACCTTC.

The CDR3 DNA follows: TGTGCCAGCAGCCAAGATAAGGGGACAGGGGGCTCCTACGAGCAGTACTTC. Translation: CASSQDKGTGGSYEQYF. This chain uses TRBV4-2 with TRBJ2-7, with TRBD1 matching 11 bases. This CDR3 contains 17 residues. After removal of 0 bases from V and 0 bases from J, the junction contained 4 bases not matched to a gene. CDR1 and CDR2 (germline): LGHNA, YNFKEQ.

The chain couples TRBV12-5 to TRBJ2-7, with 8 bases fitting TRBD2. This CDR3 contains 12 residues. In germline, CDR1 is LGHNT, CDR2 FRNRAP. With V trimmed by 8 bases and J by 6 bases, 6 bases remained unmatched. The CDR3 DNA follows: TGTGCTAGTACGGGAGGGCAAGTCGAGCAGTACTTC. Amino acid sequence: CASTGGQVEQYF.

This rearrangement joins TRBV2 to TRBJ2-7; D remains ambiguous. With 8 bases removed from V and 7 bases from J, the gap between germline ends came to 12 bases. CDR1 and CDR2 from the germline V gene are SNHLY and FYNNEI. The CDR3 is 11 residues long. CDR3 sequence (DNA): TGTGCCAGCGCCCAAGCAGTGGAGCAGTACTTC. It encodes CASAQAVEQYF.

The rearrangement links TRBV7-9 to TRBJ2-5; D gene unclear. CDR1 and CDR2 from the germline V gene are SEHNR and FQNEAQ (reference sequence). The CDR3 runs to 15 residues. Trimming cost V 5 bases and J 2 bases, with 15 bases left between them. The CDR3 region is CASSHRAVRQETQYF. The CDR3 DNA reads TGTGCCAGCAGCCATCGGGCGGTCCGGCAAGAGACCCAGTACTTC.

This chain connects TRBV5-1 to TRBJ2-1; 11 positions match TRBD2. This CDR3 has 19 residues. Germline CDR1 SGHRS, CDR2 YFSETQ. Losses at the gene ends were 0 bases for V and 0 bases for J; bases not matched to a gene: 8. CDR3 in amino acids: CASSLGGSGRGSSYNEQFF. The CDR3 bases are TGCGCCAGCAGCTTGGGGGGTAGCGGGAGGGGTAGCTCCTACAATGAGCAGTTCTTC. The full variable domain, its missing parts supplied by reference TRBV5-1 and TRBJ2-1, is KAGVTQTPRYLIKTRGQQVTLSCSPISGHRSVSWYQQTPGQGLQFLFEYFSETQRNKGNFPGRFSGRQFSNSRSEMNVSTLELGDSALYLCASSLGGSGRGSSYNEQFFGPGTRLTVL.

V gene TRBV6-5 combines with J gene TRBJ2-1; 8 bases line up with TRBD2. The germline gives CDR1 MNHEY, CDR2 SVGAGI. With V trimmed by 5 bases and J by 3 bases, 3 bases remained unmatched. The CDR3 loop spans 14 amino acids. CDR3 DNA: TGTGCCAGCAGTAGCCGGGAGGGCTACAATGAGCAGTTCTTC. Protein: CASSSREGYNEQFF.

The chain recombines TRBV6-7 with TRBJ2-7; weak D call: TRBD2 (6 bases). TRBV6-7 counts as an open reading frame of uncertain function. CDR3 length: 19 residues. V was shortened by 5 bases and J by 3 bases, with 29 bases between the two germline ends. In nucleotides, the CDR3 is TGTGCCAGCAGTCAAGCTAGCGATTTGGGGGGAAGGGGCCTCTACGAGCAGTACTTC. Protein sequence: CASSQASDLGGRGLYEQYF.

This chain joins TRBV5-1 and TRBJ2-5, with D hard to call. TRBJ2-7 matches the DNA end more closely, so the J call is doubtful. Germline CDR1 is SGHRS and CDR2 is YFSETQ. There are 14 residues in the CDR3. CDR3 DNA: TGCGCCAGCAGCTTGGCCCCGGACCGATACGAGCAGTACTTC. Translation gives CASSLAPDRYEQYF.

J is TRBJ2-5 and V is TRBV7-6; TRBD2 aligns across 7 bases. The last part of the DNA fits TRBJ2-7 better; the J call may be wrong. The CDR3 has 15 amino acids. CDR1 is SGHVS and CDR2 is FNYEAQ in the germline V gene. The CDR3 sequence: CASSLAAGEYYEQYF. The CDR3 bases are TGTGCCAGCAGCTTAGCGGCGGGAGAGTACTACGAGCAGTACTTC.

The V and J genes are TRBV11-2 and TRBJ2-7; D is undetermined. V lost 0 bases to trimming and J lost 7 bases, with 10 bases between them. Germline loops: CDR1 SGHAT, CDR2 FQNNGV. The CDR3 extends over 13 amino acids. The CDR3 DNA is TGTGCCAGCAGCTTAGAGGTATTGCGGGAGCAGTACTTC. It translates to CASSLEVLREQYF. The entire variable domain, with the rest obtained from reference TRBV11-2 and TRBJ2-7, is as follows: EAGVAQSPRYKIIEKRQSVAFWCNPISGHATLYWYQQILGQGPKLLIQFQNNGVVDDSQLPKDRFSAERLKGVDSTLKIQPAKLEDSAVYLCASSLEVLREQYFGPGTRLTVT.

This chain links TRBV7-3 with TRBJ2-1; TRBD2 agrees at 7 bases. CDR1 and CDR2 (germline): SGHTA, FQGTGA. The CDR3 length is 13 residues. The junction had 8 bases not matched to a gene; V was cut back by 5 bases and J by 10 bases. CDR3 residues: CASSLQGGKEQFF. For the CDR3, the DNA is TGTGCCAGCAGCCTTCAGGGAGGGAAGGAGCAGTTCTTC.

By sample fraction, this clone is medium-sized. V is TRBV12-2 and J is TRBJ2-5; TRBD2 is taken as the D call from the table, unchecked against the DNA. TRBV12-2 is a listed pseudogene. CDR3 length equals 15 residues. The CDR3 here is CASRLIAGKRETQYF. CDR3 DNA sequence: TGTGCAAGTCGCCTAATAGCGGGAAAGAGAGAGACCCAGTACTTC.